The rows below give T cell receptor beta chains drawn from one sample of a study of graft-versus-host responses after intestinal transplantation. Data came from immunoSEQ multiplex PCR; TCRdb stores just in-frame clones and leaves some out. The sample shows roughly 13,000 clones, less than 40% of them seen only once. Sequences were derived from alloreactive CD8+ T cells from a mixed lymphocyte reaction culture, sampled before intestinal transplant. These TCRs come from a human patient who received an intestinal transplant. CDR3s include the opening cysteine and the closing phenylalanine or tryptophan. A D gene is named only where the DNA matches it firmly. Clone sizes are given selectively: once, few, many, or a class where the clone is expanded.

D gene: NA; clone size: medium-sized; V gene: TRBV13; J gene: TRBJ2-7; CDR3 protein: CASSLGLGNYEQYF; CDR3 DNA: TGTGCCAGCAGCTTAGGGTTAGGAAACTACGAGCAGTACTTC
D gene: TRBD1; clone size: medium-sized; V gene: TRBV13; J gene: TRBJ2-5; CDR3 protein: CASSHGQGDSETQYF; CDR3 DNA: TGTGCCAGCAGCCACGGACAGGGGGATTCGGAGACCCAGTACTTC
D gene: NA; clone size: medium-sized; V gene: TRBV21-1; J gene: TRBJ2-2; CDR3 protein: CASSKIGQARGTIGELFF; CDR3 DNA: TGTGCCAGCAGCAAAATAGGACAGGCGAGGGGGACCATCGGGGAGCTGTTTTTT
D gene: NA; clone size: NA; V gene: TRBV2; J gene: TRBJ1-2; CDR3 protein: CASSEGGTLRDGYTF; CDR3 DNA: TGTGCCAGCAGTGAAGGGGGAACCCTACGCGATGGCTACACCTTC
D gene: TRBD1; clone size: NA; V gene: TRBV29-1; J gene: TRBJ2-7; CDR3 protein: CSIVIPGQDYEQYF; CDR3 DNA: TGCAGCATCGTAATACCGGGACAGGACTACGAGCAGTACTTC
D gene: TRBD2; clone size: NA; V gene: TRBV7-4; J gene: TRBJ2-1; CDR3 protein: CASSPPGTSGVANEQFF; CDR3 DNA: TGTGCCAGCAGCCCCCCAGGGACTAGCGGGGTGGCCAATGAGCAGTTCTTC
D gene: TRBD2; clone size: NA; V gene: TRBV6-6; J gene: TRBJ2-7; CDR3 protein: CASSQGLAVSYEQYF; CDR3 DNA: TGTGCCAGCAGCCAGGGACTAGCGGTTTCCTACGAGCAGTACTTC
D gene: NA; clone size: NA; V gene: TRBV7-6; J gene: TRBJ2-2; CDR3 protein: CASSLGRGFSYTGELFF; CDR3 DNA: TGTGCCAGCAGCTTAGGCCGGGGCTTCAGCTACACCGGGGAGCTGTTTTTT
D gene: NA; clone size: NA; V gene: TRBV27; J gene: TRBJ2-7; CDR3 protein: CASSSRGPYEQYF; CDR3 DNA: TGTGCCAGCAGTTCCAGGGGCCCCTACGAGCAGTACTTC
D gene: TRBD2; clone size: few; V gene: TRBV15; J gene: TRBJ2-7; CDR3 protein: CATSRGGGSYEQYF; CDR3 DNA: TGTGCCACCAGCAGAGGGGGGGGATCCTACGAGCAGTACTTC
D gene: NA; clone size: few; V gene: TRBV27; J gene: TRBJ2-7; CDR3 protein: CASSLRFPSYEQYF; CDR3 DNA: TGTGCCAGCAGTTTACGCTTTCCCTCCTACGAGCAGTACTTC
D gene: NA; clone size: NA; V gene: TRBV10-3; J gene: TRBJ2-7; CDR3 protein: CAISERRTTVSYEQYF; CDR3 DNA: TGTGCCATCAGTGAGAGACGGACGACCGTCTCCTACGAGCAGTACTTC
D gene: NA; clone size: few; V gene: TRBV4-1; J gene: TRBJ2-6; CDR3 protein: CASSQNGFSGANVLTF; CDR3 DNA: TGCGCCAGCAGCCAAAACGGTTTCTCTGGGGCCAACGTCCTGACTTTC
D gene: NA; clone size: NA; V gene: TRBV7-9; J gene: TRBJ1-2; CDR3 protein: CASSLSNYGYTF; CDR3 DNA: TGTGCCAGCAGTCTAAGTAACTATGGCTACACCTTC
D gene: NA; clone size: NA; V gene: TRBV5-4; J gene: TRBJ2-7; CDR3 protein: CASSLQGSYEQYF; CDR3 DNA: TGTGCCAGCAGCTTGCAGGGCTCCTACGAGCAGTACTTC
D gene: NA; clone size: NA; V gene: TRBV7-9; J gene: TRBJ2-3; CDR3 protein: CASSLVSTDTQYF; CDR3 DNA: TGTGCCAGCAGCTTGGTGAGCACAGATACGCAGTATTTT
D gene: NA; clone size: NA; V gene: TRBV6-1; J gene: TRBJ2-7; CDR3 protein: CASSELQRPILYEQYF; CDR3 DNA: TGTGCCAGCAGTGAACTGCAGCGCCCGATTCTTTACGAGCAGTACTTC
D gene: NA; clone size: few; V gene: TRBV6-5; J gene: TRBJ1-5; CDR3 protein: CASSGEDSTYQPQHF; CDR3 DNA: TGTGCCAGCAGCGGAGAGGACAGCACCTATCAGCCCCAGCATTTT
D gene: NA; clone size: once; V gene: TRBV30; J gene: TRBJ2-1; CDR3 protein: CAWSVRYSSYNEQFF; CDR3 DNA: TGTGCCTGGAGTGTACGGTATAGCTCCTACAATGAGCAGTTCTTC
D gene: TRBD2; clone size: NA; V gene: TRBV2; J gene: TRBJ2-3; CDR3 protein: CASSEDGLAGGRDTQYF; CDR3 DNA: TGTGCCAGCAGTGAAGACGGACTAGCGGGGGGGAGAGATACGCAGTATTTT
D gene: NA; clone size: NA; V gene: TRBV11-2; J gene: TRBJ2-7; CDR3 protein: CASSLGGSSYEQYF; CDR3 DNA: TGTGCCAGCAGCTTAGGTGGCTCCTCCTACGAGCAGTACTTC
D gene: TRBD2; clone size: NA; V gene: TRBV11-2; J gene: TRBJ2-3; CDR3 protein: CASSLDWTSGGADTQYF; CDR3 DNA: TGTGCCAGCAGCTTAGACTGGACTAGCGGGGGTGCAGATACGCAGTATTTT
D gene: TRBD1; clone size: few; V gene: TRBV4-1; J gene: TRBJ2-3; CDR3 protein: CASSQDPGDRGTDTQYF; CDR3 DNA: TGCGCCAGCAGCCAAGATCCGGGGGACAGGGGCACAGATACGCAGTATTTT
D gene: TRBD1; clone size: few; V gene: TRBV6-5; J gene: TRBJ2-7; CDR3 protein: CASSYQGAYEQYF; CDR3 DNA: TGTGCCAGCAGTTACCAGGGGGCCTACGAGCAGTACTTC
D gene: NA; clone size: medium-sized; V gene: TRBV6-7; J gene: TRBJ2-7; CDR3 protein: CASSHSGTHYEQYF; CDR3 DNA: TGTGCCAGCAGTCACTCCGGGACGCACTACGAGCAGTACTTC
D gene: NA; clone size: medium-sized; V gene: TRBV10-3; J gene: TRBJ1-2; CDR3 protein: CAISNLWDFYYGYTF; CDR3 DNA: TGTGCCATCAGTAACCTTTGGGATTTTTACTATGGCTACACCTTC
D gene: NA; clone size: few; V gene: TRBV28; J gene: TRBJ2-7; CDR3 protein: CATALGGYEQYF; CDR3 DNA: TGTGCCACCGCACTAGGCGGCTACGAGCAGTACTTC
D gene: TRBD1; clone size: few; V gene: TRBV5-6; J gene: TRBJ1-1; CDR3 protein: CASSFKGTANTEAFF; CDR3 DNA: TGTGCCAGCAGCTTCAAAGGGACAGCCAACACTGAAGCTTTCTTT
D gene: NA; clone size: NA; V gene: TRBV21-1; J gene: TRBJ1-1; CDR3 protein: CASSKGKRDAEAFF; CDR3 DNA: TGTGCCAGCAGCAAGGGGAAGAGGGACGCTGAAGCTTTCTTT
D gene: NA; clone size: few; V gene: TRBV2; J gene: TRBJ1-4; CDR3 protein: CASSEGTATNEKLFF; CDR3 DNA: TGTGCCAGCAGTGAAGGGACGGCAACTAATGAAAAACTGTTTTTT
D gene: NA; clone size: NA; V gene: TRBV11-2; J gene: TRBJ2-3; CDR3 protein: CASRRYLLLGGARDTQYF; CDR3 DNA: TGTGCCAGCAGAAGATATCTCCTCCTGGGCGGGGCCCGAGATACGCAGTATTTT